One sample yielded the 32 T cell receptor beta chains listed below, sequenced in a study of Graves' ophthalmopathy and Graves' hyperthyroidism. CDR3 regions of TCR beta were amplified from RNA transcripts. The first round was an RT-PCR with HTBI primers, and the second round was a multiplex PCR. Each CDR3 protein gets one entry after TCRdb re-called the multiplex PCR reads with MiXCR. The sample contains roughly 410,000 distinct CDR3 sequences, roughly 14% of which appear only once. Sequencing was done on a sample of peripheral blood. These receptors all come from a young woman with stable Graves' hyperthyroidism.

This clonotype was picked up many times. The V and J genes are TRBV6-5 and TRBJ2-5, with D hard to call. Germline V CDR1 and CDR2: MNHEY, SVGAGI. Trimming left V 6 bases short and J 1 base short, with 12 bases between. The CDR3 extends over 14 amino acids. DNA for the CDR3: TGTGCCAGCAGCTTACAGAGTATCCAAGAGACCCAGTACTTC. This gives the protein CASSLQSIQETQYF.

The chain employs TRBV12-3 or TRBV12-4 and TRBJ2-7; D not resolved. V was clipped by 4 bases and J by 5 bases, with 21 bases between them. This CDR3 comprises 16 residues. In DNA, the CDR3 is TGTGCCAGCAGTTACTATTTCGGGTCCTCTATCCACGAGCAGTACTTC. It specifies CASSYYFGSSIHEQYF.

In its sample, this clonotype was seen a few times. The genes are TRBV20-1 and TRBJ1-2; the match to TRBD1 covers 7 bases. This CDR3 has 12 amino acids. CDR1 is DFQATT, CDR2 SNEGSKA, per germline (reference sequence). The V and J ends lost 6 bases and 3 bases, in that order; junction bases with no gene match: 4. CDR3 region: CSAGGGYYGYTF. The CDR3 nucleotides are TGCAGTGCAGGAGGGGGCTACTATGGCTACACCTTC.

This clonotype was seen many times. This chain uses TRBV28 with TRBJ2-7; D is unclear. Trimming cost V 7 bases and J 2 bases, with 18 bases left between them. CDR3 length equals 15 residues. Germline CDR1 MDHEN, CDR2 SYDVKM. CDR3 coding DNA: TGTGCCAGCAATTCGAACCAAGCTTTTACCTACGAGCAGTACTTC. Protein: CASNSNQAFTYEQYF.

In its sample, this clonotype was seen many times. The chain is built from TRBV6-6 and TRBJ1-1; D is perhaps TRBD1 (5 bases). CDR1 is MNHNY, CDR2 SVGAGI, per germline (reference sequence). The CDR3 has 13 residues. V shed 7 bases and J shed 7 bases, with 16 bases lying between them. The CDR3 sequence: CASITPLRGEAFF. Written as DNA, the CDR3 is TGTGCCAGCATTACCCCCCTGAGGGGTGAAGCTTTCTTT.

Points on this clonotype: A read error may be the cause here, since a much bigger clone is one base away. This rearrangement joins TRBV5-1 to TRBJ1-1; D perhaps matches TRBD1 (5 bases). The CDR3 spans 13 residues. V was cut by 4 bases and J by 10 bases, with 17 bases left in between. Germline V gives CDR1 SGHRS, CDR2 YFSETQ. The CDR3, as DNA: TGCGCCAGCAGCCCGCGGGACGGTGGGAGAGCTTTCTTT. Amino acids: CASSPRDGGRAFF.

The gene calls are TRBV7-2 and TRBJ2-5; no clear D. Trimming shortened V by 7 bases and J by 7 bases, and 13 bases separated the two germline ends. The germline V gene encodes CDR1 SGHTA and CDR2 FQGNSA. This CDR3 contains 12 residues. The CDR3 bases are TGTGCCAGCAACTCCCCCCGTGGGACCCAGTACTTC. This codes for CASNSPRGTQYF.

This clonotype occurred many times. The chain employs TRBV19 and TRBJ1-1, with D perhaps matching TRBD1 (5 bases). The length of the CDR3 is 16 residues. The V and J ends lost 5 bases and 0 bases respectively, with 16 bases between them. From germline, CDR1 is LNHDA and CDR2 SQIVND (reference sequence). As DNA, the CDR3 is TGTGCCAGTAGTGCACTGGACACATTCATGAACACTGAAGCTTTCTTT. Its translation is CASSALDTFMNTEAFF.

This clonotype has ten or more counts. V and J are TRBV5-1 and TRBJ1-1; 8 bases align to TRBD1. V dropped 2 bases and J dropped 7; count of bases not matched to a gene: 4. This CDR3 is built from 13 residues. Germline V gene data show CDR1 as SGHRS and CDR2 as YFSETQ. The CDR3 sequence: CASSLQGDLEAFF. CDR3 coding DNA: TGCGCCAGCAGCTTACAGGGGGACCTTGAAGCTTTCTTT.

The table lists this clonotype with many counts. J is TRBJ1-2 and V is TRBV20-1; D is perhaps TRBD1 (5 bases). Trimming took off 5 bases at V and 4 bases at J, with 17 bases between the two ends. This CDR3 comprises 14 residues. Germline V gives CDR1 DFQATT, CDR2 SNEGSKA (reference sequence). CDR3 nucleotides: TGCAGTGCTTTAGATGAAGGCGGGGGCTATGGCTACACCTTC. Translated, it gives CSALDEGGGYGYTF.

The genes are TRBV6-1 and TRBJ2-5; D is unclear. Between the trimmed V and J ends, which lost 7 bases and 5 bases, there was a span of 11 bases. Germline CDR1 and CDR2: MNHNS and SASEGT. The CDR3 contains 12 residues. The CDR3 spells CASIGILETQYF. CDR3 sequence (DNA): TGTGCCAGCATTGGAATTTTGGAGACCCAGTACTTC.

The table lists this clonotype with many counts. This chain uses TRBV9 with TRBJ2-5, with D perhaps TRBD1 (5 bases). V was cut by 4 bases and J by 1 base, with 11 bases left in between. The CDR3 is 14 amino acids. CDR1 SGDLS and CDR2 YYNGEE come from the germline V gene. CDR3 residues: CASSRRAPQETQYF. CDR3 coding DNA: TGTGCCAGCAGCCGCAGGGCGCCCCAAGAGACCCAGTACTTC.

This clonotype occurred a few times. V usage is TRBV7-9 and J usage is TRBJ2-5, with D tentatively TRBD2 (7 bases). With 1 base removed from V and 2 bases from J, the gap between germline ends came to 11 bases. The CDR3 is 15 residues long. The germline gives CDR1 SEHNR, CDR2 FQNEAQ (reference sequence). CDR3 DNA: TGTGCCAGCAGCTTAGAGGGGGGGCCTCAAGAGACCCAGTACTTC. Its protein product is CASSLEGGPQETQYF. Supplemented by reference TRBV7-9 and TRBJ2-5, the full variable domain reads DTGVSQNPRHKITKRGQNVTFRCDPISEHNRLYWYRQTLGQGPEFLTYFQNEAQLEKSRLLSDRFSAERPKGSFSTLEIQRTEQGDSAMYLCASSLEGGPQETQYFGPGTRLLVL.

This clonotype was seen ten or more times. The rearrangement links TRBV25-1 to TRBJ1-6, with a weak D call TRBD1 (6 bases). V was shortened by 3 bases and J by 6 bases, with 15 bases between the two germline ends. CDR1 MGHDK and CDR2 SYGVNS come from the germline V gene. This CDR3 contains 16 residues. CDR3 sequence (DNA): TGTGCCAGCAGTGATCCGGGCAGGGGTGGTAATTCACCCCTCCACTTT. This encodes CASSDPGRGGNSPLHF.

This clonotype showed up many times. This chain joins TRBV2 and TRBJ2-7; 11 nucleotides match TRBD1. The CDR3 runs 12 residues. Trimming at V came to 9 bases and at J to 3 bases, leaving 1 base not matched to a gene. CDR1 is SNHLY and CDR2 is FYNNEI in the germline V gene. CDR3: CARGTGGYEQYF. The CDR3 DNA reads TGTGCCAGGGGGACAGGGGGCTACGAGCAGTACTTC.

Ten or more counts support this clonotype. This chain uses TRBV7-2 with TRBJ2-2; TRBD1 is a possible D gene (6 bases). This CDR3 comprises 15 residues. Germline V gives CDR1 SGHTA, CDR2 FQGNSA. Trimming left V 4 bases short and J 4 bases short, with 13 bases between. The CDR3 nucleotides are TGTGCCAGCAGCTGGGGGCGCAGGGGCACCGGGGAGCTGTTTTTT. It specifies CASSWGRRGTGELFF.

In this sample, this clonotype turned up many times. V usage is TRBV9 and J usage is TRBJ2-2, with TRBD1 as a possible D gene (5 bases). Germline V gene sequence: CDR1 SGDLS, CDR2 YYNGEE. The CDR3 covers 14 residues. Deletions cut 3 bases from V and 7 bases from J, with 13 bases between. Written as DNA, the CDR3 is TGTGCCAGCAGCGACAGGTATTACGGCGGGGAGCTGTTTTTT. Protein product: CASSDRYYGGELFF. The entire variable domain, with the rest obtained from reference TRBV9 and TRBJ2-2, is as follows: DSGVTQTPKHLITATGQRVTLRCSPRSGDLSVYWYQQSLDQGLQFLIQYYNGEERAKGNILERFSAQQFPDLHSELNLSSLELGDSALYFCASSDRYYGGELFFGEGSRLTVL.

This clonotype showed up many times. The chain joins TRBV12-3 or TRBV12-4 to TRBJ1-1, with a tentative D call TRBD1 (5 bases). Trimming took 7 bases from V and 7 from J, leaving 16 bases between them. The CDR3 extends over 13 amino acids. The CDR3 DNA sequence: TGTGCCAGCACCCTAGGAGGGGTAGTTGAAGCTTTCTTT. It is translated as CASTLGGVVEAFF.

The chain couples TRBV5-1 to TRBJ2-7; D possibly corresponds to TRBD1 (5 bases). The ends were cut back, 1 base at V and 4 bases at J, with 12 bases in the middle. CDR1 and CDR2 (germline): SGHRS, YFSETQ. The CDR3 has 14 residues. The CDR3 coding sequence is TGCGCCAGCAGCTTGATGGGTCAGGGATACGAGCAGTACTTC. It translates to CASSLMGQGYEQYF.

There are many counts of this clonotype. V is TRBV20-1 and J is TRBJ2-7, with D perhaps matching TRBD1 (5 bases). This CDR3 is 12 amino acids long. The germline V and J ends were trimmed by 7 bases and 0 bases, with 10 bases remaining between them. The germline CDR1 and CDR2 sequences are DFQATT and SNEGSKA (reference sequence). As DNA, the CDR3 is TGCAGTGTCCGTGGACACTCCTACGAGCAGTACTTC. As protein: CSVRGHSYEQYF.

This clonotype was counted only a few times. V is TRBV13 and J is TRBJ2-7; possibly TRBD2 for D (7 bases). The V end lost 1 base, the J end lost 5 bases, and 15 bases lay between the germline ends. CDR3 length: 15 amino acids. Germline V gene data show CDR1 as PRHDT and CDR2 as FYEKMQ (reference sequence). The CDR3 protein is CASSLVSGGKDEQYF. The CDR3 coding sequence is TGTGCCAGCAGCTTAGTCTCGGGGGGCAAGGACGAGCAGTACTTC.

This clonotype was seen many times. V gene TRBV19 combines with J gene TRBJ1-5, with a possible D match to TRBD1 (6 bases). The CDR3 sequence is 14 residues long. The ends were cut back, 7 bases at V and 1 base at J, with 11 bases in the middle. Germline V gene lookup returns CDR1 LNHDA and CDR2 SQIVND (reference sequence). CDR3 in DNA: TGTGCCAGTACCTACAGGGCAAGCAATCAGCCCCAGCATTTT. Residues: CASTYRASNQPQHF.

The genes are TRBV5-1 and TRBJ2-5, with D possibly being TRBD1 or TRBD2 (5 bases each). The V gene's germline CDR1 is SGHRS and CDR2 YFSETQ. Trimming pared 3 bases from V and 5 bases from J, leaving 14 bases between. This CDR3 spans 14 amino acids. The CDR3 spells CASSSGTKGETQYF. In DNA, the CDR3 is TGCGCCAGCAGCTCCGGGACGAAGGGGGAGACCCAGTACTTC.

Note on this clonotype: This CDR3 fails to terminate in the conserved phenylalanine or tryptophan, so it likely reflects a read error. The chain joins TRBV6-1 to TRBJ2-7; the D gene is possibly TRBD1 (5 bases). This CDR3 comprises 14 residues. The germline V gene has CDR1 MNHNS and CDR2 SASEGT. V dropped 6 bases and J dropped 7 bases, with 19 bases sitting between them. As DNA, the CDR3 is TGTGCCAGCAGGCCGCAGGGTCCAGTCGGGGAGCAGTACTAC. This encodes CASRPQGPVGEQYY.

This clonotype came up many times. The chain combines TRBV10-3 with TRBJ1-2; D may be TRBD1 (6 bases). Per the germline V gene, CDR1 is ENHRY and CDR2 is SYGVKD. Between the trimmed V and J ends, which lost 2 bases and 6 bases, there was a span of 19 bases. The CDR3 has 16 amino acids. CDR3 bases: TGTGCCATCAGTGAGCCTCTACAGGGTCCGATAGATGGCTACACCTTC. Translating it yields CAISEPLQGPIDGYTF.

This clonotype was recorded many times. The CDR3 DNA sequence: TGCGCCAGCAGCTTTGAGAGCAATCAGCCCCAGCATTTT. It translates to CASSFESNQPQHF. The chain employs TRBV5-1 and TRBJ1-5, with D unresolved. V was clipped by 2 bases and J by 1 base, with 4 bases between them. CDR1 and CDR2 from the germline V gene are SGHRS and YFSETQ. The CDR3 runs to 13 residues.

In its sample, this clonotype was seen many times. V is TRBV11-2 and J is TRBJ1-2; 10 bases line up with TRBD1. Looked up from germline, CDR1 is SGHAT and CDR2 is FQNNGV. The CDR3 is 17 residues long. Trimming at V came to 7 bases and at J to 4 bases, leaving 15 bases not matched to a gene. The chain's CDR3 is CASIQRGGQGPLYGYTF. DNA of the CDR3: TGTGCCAGCATCCAACGTGGGGGACAGGGGCCTCTCTATGGCTACACCTTC.

The V gene is TRBV19, the J gene TRBJ1-5; D call uncertain. The V gene lost 1 base and the J gene lost 3 bases, with 16 bases spanning the gap. This CDR3 is built from 17 residues. CDR1 and CDR2 from the germline V gene are LNHDA and SQIVND (reference sequence). The CDR3 here is CASSIVIGSIHNQPQHF. Here the CDR3 DNA reads TGTGCCAGTAGTATAGTCATCGGATCCATACACAATCAGCCCCAGCATTTT.

This clonotype was seen ten or more times. The chain recombines TRBV10-3 with TRBJ1-5; D remains unclear. The CDR3 is 16 residues long. Trimming stripped 2 bases from V and 3 bases from J, with 14 bases between. The germline gives CDR1 ENHRY, CDR2 SYGVKD. DNA of the CDR3: TGTGCCATCAGTGAGGGAGGCACCACCTTCAATCAGCCCCAGCATTTT. Translated, it gives CAISEGGTTFNQPQHF.

This clonotype was observed many times. The rearrangement uses TRBV4-1 and TRBJ1-6, with TRBD1 matching 7 bases. With V trimmed by 5 bases and J by 9 bases, 10 bases remained unmatched. Germline-derived CDR1 and CDR2 are MGHRA and YSYEKL. The CDR3 is 15 amino acids. CDR3 sequence: CASSVPGQRTSPLHF. Here the CDR3 DNA reads TGCGCCAGCAGCGTTCCGGGACAGAGAACTTCACCCCTCCACTTT.

This clonotype was seen ten or more times. This sequence joins TRBV4-2 and TRBJ2-5; D might be TRBD2 (6 bases). The CDR3 covers 16 residues. The V and J ends lost 0 bases and 2 bases respectively, with 13 bases between them. Germline lookup yields CDR1 LGHNA and CDR2 YNFKEQ. CDR3 loop: CASSQDPIAGQETQYF. Written as DNA, the CDR3 is TGTGCCAGCAGCCAAGACCCCATTGCGGGACAAGAGACCCAGTACTTC.

This sequence joins TRBV20-1 and TRBJ1-6; unclear D gene. CDR3 size: 14 residues. Germline CDR1 DFQATT, CDR2 SNEGSKA (reference sequence). The V gene lost 0 bases and the J gene lost 5 bases, with 8 bases spanning the gap. CDR3 coding DNA: TGCAGTGCTAGAGATCTGGGCCATAATTCACCCCTCCACTTT. This codes for CSARDLGHNSPLHF.